Presented here are 7 T cell receptor beta chains from one specimen sequenced in a study of graft-versus-host responses after intestinal transplantation (dated by TCRdb to the early 2020s). The protocol used for the library was the immunoSEQ multiplex PCR assay. The table was pulled from immuneACCESS by TCRdb, which kept in-frame rearrangements only. Such tables lose some clones; where checked, under half of the loss comes from unresolved V genes, and the rest has no known cause. Present in this sample are some 38,000 clones, about 94% of which were seen just once. Under 25% of the sample lies in the top ten. Antigens for these TCRs are unknown. Reading the label with the study, this specimen's time point is: cells obtained before transplantation from donor or recipient. Sequences were derived from unstimulated CD8+ T cells sorted from spleen or lymph node cells, sampled before transplant. These receptors were collected from a human donor who was the organ donor for an intestinal transplant.

V and J are TRBV11-2 and TRBJ2-1; 7 bases are shared with TRBD2. The CDR3 runs to 13 residues. Germline lookup yields CDR1 SGHAT and CDR2 FQNNGV. V lost 1 base and J lost 10; bases outside the gene matches: 4. Here the CDR3 reads CASSLVWREEQFF. The CDR3 region has the DNA TGTGCCAGCAGCTTAGTGTGGCGGGAGGAGCAGTTCTTC.

Only one count was recorded for this clone. The rearrangement joins TRBV2 to TRBJ2-1, with TRBD1 identical over 8 bases. Germline CDR1 reads SNHLY; CDR2 reads FYNNEI. V lost 4 bases, J lost 6 bases, and 8 bases stayed unmatched. This CDR3 has 15 residues. The CDR3 region is CASSVDRGRLNEQFF. In DNA, the CDR3 is TGTGCCAGCAGTGTTGACAGGGGCCGCCTCAATGAGCAGTTCTTC.

This rearrangement joins TRBV4-1 to TRBJ1-1; the match to TRBD1 covers 9 bases. V lost 4 bases, J lost 6 bases, and 6 bases stayed unmatched. This CDR3 comprises 14 residues. Germline V gives CDR1 MGHRA, CDR2 YSYEKL. CDR3 in amino acids: CASSLPQGAAEAFF. The CDR3 nucleotides are TGCGCCAGCAGCCTACCACAGGGGGCCGCTGAAGCTTTCTTT.

V and J are TRBV25-1 and TRBJ2-5, with D maybe TRBD2 (6 bases). This CDR3 spans 14 amino acids. Between the trimmed V and J ends, which lost 2 bases and 7 bases, there was a span of 14 bases. The germline CDR1 and CDR2 sequences are MGHDK and SYGVNS. CDR3 bases: TGTGCCAGCAGTGAACTGGGGACTCAGGTGACCCAGTACTTC. It codes for CASSELGTQVTQYF.

J is TRBJ1-1 and V is TRBV5-4; D unclear. Trimming left V 2 bases short and J 4 bases short, with 12 bases between. Germline V gene lookup returns CDR1 SGHNT and CDR2 YYREEE (reference sequence). CDR3 length: 14 residues. CDR3 coding DNA: TGTGCCAGCAGCTTTCGGGAGGAAGGCACTGAAGCTTTCTTT. Its protein is CASSFREEGTEAFF.

The chain links TRBV7-9 to TRBJ2-2; 8 nucleotides line up with TRBD1. This CDR3 has 17 amino acids. V shed 1 base and J 2 bases; nucleotides not matched to a gene: 6. Germline-derived CDR1 and CDR2 are SEHNR and FQNEAQ (reference sequence). The CDR3 DNA sequence: TGTGCCAGCAGCTTAGTTACCAGGGGGCTCAACACCGGGGAGCTGTTTTTT. It encodes CASSLVTRGLNTGELFF.

The count of this clone is one. The V call is TRBV27, the J call TRBJ2-5; perhaps D is TRBD1 or TRBD2 (5 bases each). V gave up 2 bases and J gave up 7 bases, with 17 bases separating them. The CDR3 has 15 residues. Per the germline V gene, CDR1 is MNHEY and CDR2 is SMNVEV (reference sequence). CDR3 DNA sequence: TGTGCCAGCAGTTTAATCGGGACCCCCCCGACGACCCAGTACTTC. It encodes CASSLIGTPPTTQYF.